The 31 T cell receptor beta chains listed next were all sequenced from one sample in a study of shared clonotypes between healthy human individuals. Some clones are missing from TCRdb's copy, which holds only in-frame ones; the method was immunoSEQ multiplex PCR. The sample carries fewer than 1.4 million clones, around 78% recorded once. Source material: memory CD4+ T cells from PBMCs. Described subset: CD45RA-negative fraction. The receptors stem from a man younger than 35 in good health. Some clones in this sample may be carry-over from other donors' samples.

This clone was observed a few times. The chain carries TRBV5-4 and TRBJ1-4; possibly TRBD1 for D (5 bases). V lost 4 bases to trimming and J lost 4 bases, with 8 bases between them. The CDR3 runs 13 residues. The V gene's germline CDR1 is SGHNT and CDR2 YYREEE (reference sequence). CDR3 sequence reads: CASSKQVNEKLFF. The DNA of the CDR3 is TGTGCCAGCAGCAAACAGGTTAATGAAAAACTGTTTTTT.

In its sample, this clone was seen a few times. This chain uses TRBV7-8 with TRBJ1-2; TRBD1 agrees at 7 bases. Germline values: CDR1 SGHVS, CDR2 FQNEAQ. J lost 6 bases, V lost 6 bases, and 13 bases had no gene match. The CDR3 spans 15 residues. The CDR3 here is CASRQTGTALNGYTF. The CDR3 DNA follows: TGTGCCAGCAGGCAAACCGGGACAGCCTTAAATGGCTACACCTTC.

This clone occurred a few times. The rearrangement links TRBV4-3 to TRBJ1-1, with D uncertain. The CDR3 contains 14 residues. Germline V gene data show CDR1 as LGHNA and CDR2 as YSLEER. V was pared by 0 bases and J by 8 bases, with 13 bases between. CDR3 residues: CASSQDIPGREAFF. CDR3 in DNA: TGCGCCAGCAGCCAAGATATTCCGGGCAGAGAAGCTTTCTTT.

This chain uses TRBV13 with TRBJ2-2; 10 bases align to TRBD2. V shed 1 base, J shed 3 bases, and the junction held 2 bases outside the gene matches. The CDR3 has 16 amino acids. CDR1 is PRHDT, CDR2 FYEKMQ, per germline (reference sequence). CDR3 nucleotide sequence: TGTGCCAGCAGCTTAGTCGGGACTAGCGACACCGGGGAGCTGTTTTTT. Its protein product is CASSLVGTSDTGELFF.

This clone was recorded only once. V and J are TRBV29-1 and TRBJ2-5, with TRBD1 matching 8 bases. This CDR3 region has 13 residues. The V segment lost 6 bases and the J segment 5 bases; nucleotides outside the gene matches: 8. Per the germline V gene, CDR1 is SQVTM and CDR2 is ANQGSEA. The CDR3 here is CSVLGQGGETQYF. DNA for the CDR3: TGCAGCGTCCTCGGACAGGGAGGCGAGACCCAGTACTTC.

This rearrangement joins TRBV6-5 to TRBJ1-2, with TRBD1 matching 9 bases. The J segment lost 4 bases and the V segment lost 6 bases, leaving 9 bases of the junction unmatched. The CDR3 covers 15 residues. The germline gives CDR1 MNHEY, CDR2 SVGAGI. The DNA for the CDR3 is TGTGCCAGCAGGCTTGGGACAGGGCTTCGCTATGGCTACACCTTC. It specifies CASRLGTGLRYGYTF.

This chain joins TRBV27 and TRBJ2-1; weak D call: TRBD2 (7 bases). Looked up from germline, CDR1 is MNHEY and CDR2 is SMNVEV (reference sequence). The CDR3 covers 17 residues. V was cut by 6 bases and J by 2 bases, with 20 bases left in between. Here the CDR3 DNA reads TGTGCCAGCAGCCCCGCTGTGGGGGGGCCTGCCTACAATGAGCAGTTCTTC. It yields the protein CASSPAVGGPAYNEQFF.

This clone was counted a single time. This chain joins TRBV4-1 and TRBJ1-2; no definite D call. This CDR3 comprises 13 residues. Per the germline V gene, CDR1 is MGHRA and CDR2 is YSYEKL. Trimming left V 4 bases short and J 6 bases short, with 12 bases between. CDR3 in DNA: TGCGCCAGCAGCCCCCATAGCCAGAATGGCTACACCTTC. Translated: CASSPHSQNGYTF.

The CDR3 sequence is CASSETSGTYNEQFF. As DNA, the CDR3 is TGCGCCAGCAGTGAAACTAGCGGGACCTACAATGAGCAGTTCTTC. J is TRBJ2-1 and V is TRBV10-2, with TRBD2 identical over 10 bases. The J segment lost 2 bases and the V segment lost 3 bases, leaving 1 base of the junction unmatched. This CDR3 region has 15 residues. The germline V gene has CDR1 WSHSY and CDR2 SAAADI.

This chain connects TRBV2 to TRBJ1-5; no firm D call. The CDR3 length is 14 residues. Trimming removed 6 bases from V and 0 bases from J, with 9 bases in between. Looked up from germline, CDR1 is SNHLY and CDR2 is FYNNEI. DNA of the CDR3: TGTGCCAGCAGGCCCGGACTTAGCAATCAGCCCCAGCATTTT. Its protein is CASRPGLSNQPQHF.

The chain is built from TRBV28 and TRBJ2-1; 8 bases agree with TRBD1. The ends lost 5 bases at V and 8 bases at J; junction bases unmatched: 11. Germline V CDR1 and CDR2: MDHEN, SYDVKM. The CDR3 is made up of 15 amino acids. The CDR3 DNA reads TGTGCCAGCAGTACCAGGACAGGGAGTTTGGATGAGCAGTTCTTC. Its translation is CASSTRTGSLDEQFF.

V usage is TRBV28 and J usage is TRBJ1-4; no reliable D call. This CDR3 is 15 amino acids long. Germline CDR1 is MDHEN and CDR2 is SYDVKM. The V gene lost 1 base and the J gene lost 0 bases, with 6 bases spanning the gap. CDR3 sequence: CASSLFLATNEKLFF. CDR3 nucleotides: TGTGCCAGCAGTTTATTTCTTGCAACTAATGAAAAACTGTTTTTT.

V gene TRBV6-1 combines with J gene TRBJ1-3; D is unclear. The CDR3 totals 16 residues. Germline CDR1 and CDR2: MNHNS and SASEGT. Trimming cost V 2 bases and J 1 base, with 12 bases left between them. The CDR3 loop is CASSEMVRGSGNTIYF. As DNA, the CDR3 is TGTGCCAGCAGTGAAATGGTCCGGGGTTCTGGAAACACCATATATTTT.

The CDR3 protein is CASSLNRGDEKLFF. The CDR3 DNA sequence: TGTGCCAGCAGCTTGAACAGGGGGGATGAAAAACTGTTTTTT. The chain links TRBV7-3 to TRBJ1-4; 8 bases line up with TRBD1. J gave up 6 bases and V 3 bases, and 3 bases lay outside the gene matches. The length of the CDR3 is 14 residues. Germline V gene sequence: CDR1 SGHTA, CDR2 FQGTGA.

This clone was found once. The V call is TRBV9, the J call TRBJ1-5; tentative D call: TRBD1 (5 bases). Trimming took off 3 bases at V and 1 base at J, with 11 bases between the two ends. In germline, CDR1 is SGDLS, CDR2 YYNGEE. This CDR3 has 15 residues. CDR3 DNA: TGTGCCAGCAGCGGAGGGGTGAACAGCAATCAGCCCCAGCATTTT. Translated: CASSGGVNSNQPQHF.

Remarks on this clone: Distinct nucleotide sequences in the sample also encode this CDR3. J is TRBJ2-5 and V is TRBV6-5; D is perhaps TRBD2 (6 bases). CDR1 and CDR2 (germline): MNHEY, SVGAGI. CDR3 size: 14 residues. V lost 0 bases to trimming and J lost 4 bases, with 9 bases between them. CDR3 amino acids: CASSYSGGRETQYF. In DNA, the CDR3 is TGTGCCAGCAGTTACTCCGGAGGGAGAGAGACCCAGTACTTC.

On this clone itself: Other nucleotide sequences from this sample produce the same CDR3. The rearrangement links TRBV5-1 to TRBJ1-5; TRBD1 might be the D (5 bases). This CDR3 has 16 amino acids. Trimming removed 4 bases from V and 0 bases from J, with 14 bases in between. Germline lookup yields CDR1 SGHRS and CDR2 YFSETQ. This CDR3 is CASSLGDRYSNQPQHF. The CDR3 region has the DNA TGCGCCAGCAGCCTGGGAGACAGATATAGCAATCAGCCCCAGCATTTT.

The chain uses TRBV29-1 and TRBJ1-4, with 10 bases identical to TRBD1. The germline gives CDR1 SQVTM, CDR2 ANQGSEA. With 7 bases clipped from V and 6 bases from J, the junction kept 5 bases outside the gene matches. This CDR3 spans 13 amino acids. CDR3 sequence reads: CSALTGGDEKLFF. In DNA form, the CDR3 reads TGCAGCGCCCTGACAGGGGGCGATGAAAAACTGTTTTTT.

Remarks on this clone: The junction differs from germline at one of its ends, possibly a read error. The chain links TRBV25-1 to TRBJ1-2; D is perhaps TRBD1 (5 bases). The CDR3 is 17 residues long. CDR1 MGHDK and CDR2 SYGVNS come from the germline V gene. The CDR3 is CASSGPLEDIGYYGYAF. CDR3 coding DNA: TGTGCCAGCAGTGGTCCCCTCGAGGACATAGGGTATTATGGCTACGCCTTC.

This clone was seen a few times. CDR3 in amino acids: CASSFLGDENYGYTF. CDR3 bases: TGTGCCAGTAGCTTTCTCGGTGACGAGAACTATGGCTACACCTTC. The chain links TRBV19 to TRBJ1-2; D unclear. The ends were cut back, 6 bases at V and 2 bases at J, with 16 bases in the middle. Looked up from germline, CDR1 is LNHDA and CDR2 is SQIVND (reference sequence). The CDR3 has 15 residues.

The chain combines TRBV7-8 with TRBJ1-3, with TRBD1 identical over 8 bases. The CDR3 extends over 15 amino acids. Germline loops: CDR1 SGHVS, CDR2 FQNEAQ. J gave up 4 bases and V 3 bases, and 5 bases lay outside the gene matches. CDR3 protein: CASSFQGAGGNTIYF. The CDR3 region has the DNA TGTGCCAGCAGCTTCCAGGGGGCAGGAGGAAACACCATATATTTT.

The chain carries TRBV6-1 and TRBJ1-3, with D unclear. This CDR3 region has 14 residues. Germline CDR1 MNHNS, CDR2 SASEGT. Between the trimmed V and J ends, which lost 6 bases and 0 bases, there was a span of 9 bases. The CDR3 is CASRTQNSGNTIYF. DNA for the CDR3: TGTGCCAGCAGAACTCAGAACTCTGGAAACACCATATATTTT.

The V call is TRBV6-1, the J call TRBJ2-5; maybe TRBD2 (6 bases). CDR1 MNHNS and CDR2 SASEGT come from the germline V gene. Trimming pared 2 bases from V and 0 bases from J, leaving 16 bases between. The CDR3 has 17 amino acids. CDR3 coding DNA: TGTGCCAGCAGTGAACCTCATATGGGGGGTTACCAAGAGACCCAGTACTTC. Its protein is CASSEPHMGGYQETQYF.

Notes on this clone: Other DNA variants within this sample encode the same CDR3. The chain links TRBV5-1 to TRBJ1-3; D is unresolved. Trimming pared 0 bases from V and 3 bases from J, leaving 4 bases between. From germline, CDR1 is SGHRS and CDR2 YFSETQ. The CDR3 has 13 residues. The CDR3 loop reads CASSLDSGNTIYF. CDR3 nucleotide sequence: TGCGCCAGCAGCTTGGACAGTGGAAACACCATATATTTT.

The chain links TRBV29-1 to TRBJ1-4, with TRBD1 matching over 8 bases. Per the germline V gene, CDR1 is SQVTM and CDR2 is ANQGSEA. The CDR3 runs 13 residues. V trimming: 1 base; J trimming: 10 bases; junction bases outside the gene matches: 5. The CDR3: CSVEGQGAGKLFF. For the CDR3, the DNA is TGCAGCGTTGAAGGGCAGGGGGCCGGAAAACTGTTTTTT.

This chain joins TRBV4-3 and TRBJ1-4; a weak D match, TRBD1 (5 bases). Germline loops: CDR1 LGHNA, CDR2 YSLEER. The CDR3 runs to 15 residues. The ends were cut back, 1 base at V and 4 bases at J, with 10 bases in the middle. The CDR3 protein is CASSQVGGSNEKLFF. The CDR3 DNA reads TGCGCCAGCAGCCAAGTGGGGGGGAGTAATGAAAAACTGTTTTTT.

This chain connects TRBV7-3 to TRBJ2-2; D is possibly TRBD1 (5 bases). Germline V gene sequence: CDR1 SGHTA, CDR2 FQGTGA. CDR3 size: 16 residues. Trimming removed 3 bases at V and 2 bases at J, with 13 bases between. CDR3 nucleotide sequence: TGTGCCAGCAGCTTCCTGCAGGGTGTCAACACCGGGGAGCTGTTTTTT. This codes for CASSFLQGVNTGELFF.

The chain combines TRBV6-5 with TRBJ1-1; possible D gene TRBD1, 5 bases. The CDR3 runs to 13 residues. The V gene lost 8 bases and the J gene lost 7 bases, with 17 bases spanning the gap. CDR1 and CDR2 (germline): MNHEY, SVGAGI. Here the CDR3 reads CASFKGRGIEAFF. DNA of the CDR3: TGTGCCAGCTTCAAAGGGCGGGGGATTGAAGCTTTCTTT.

This clone was observed a few times. A much larger clone lies a single base off, so this may be a read error. The chain employs TRBV6-5 and TRBJ2-3; D gene ambiguous. The length of the CDR3 is 11 residues. Trimming stripped 10 bases from V and 1 base from J, with 6 bases between. Per germline, CDR1 MNHEY and CDR2 SVGAGI. DNA for the CDR3: TGTGCCACCGGCGGCACAGATACGCAGTATTTT. Translating gives CATGGTDTQYF.

The genes are TRBV27 and TRBJ1-4, with 7 bases identical to TRBD1. Germline-derived CDR1 and CDR2 are MNHEY and SMNVEV (reference sequence). V was pared by 6 bases and J by 3 bases, with 4 bases of the junction left unmatched. The CDR3 runs 14 residues. In nucleotides, the CDR3 is TGTGCCAGCAGGAGACAGGGTGCTAATGAAAAACTGTTTTTT. Translation gives CASRRQGANEKLFF. Full variable domain (missing parts from reference TRBV27 and TRBJ1-4): EAQVTQNPRYLITVTGKKLTVTCSQNMNHEYMSWYRQDPGLGLRQIYYSMNVEVTDKGDVPEGYKVSRKEKRNFPLILESPSPNQTSLYFCASRRQGANEKLFFGSGTQLSVL.

J is TRBJ2-7 and V is TRBV4-1; D is ambiguous. The CDR3 totals 15 residues. The V end was cut by 1 base, the J end by 2 bases, with 12 bases between. Germline CDR1 is MGHRA and CDR2 is YSYEKL. CDR3: CASSQVPASPYEQYF. The CDR3 DNA sequence: TGCGCCAGCAGCCAAGTGCCCGCTTCTCCCTACGAGCAGTACTTC.